These T cell receptor beta chains were read from a single sample in a study of early T cells in non-severe SARS-CoV-2 infection. TCRdb reprocessed the 5' RACE reads via MiXCR and lists one record per CDR3 protein. The profile covers some 59,000 distinct CDR3 sequences, with 8.5% to 10% appearing a single time and under 4.5% taken by the ten largest. This specimen was whole blood, taken at baseline. All receptors come from an adult who was a healthcare worker with PCR-confirmed SARS-CoV-2 infection or an uninfected control (not recorded which). The CDR3 runs from the conserved cysteine through the conserved F or W. A D gene is named only where the DNA matches it firmly. Clone size is stated in some rows and not others, as once, few, many or a class when expanded.

>TRBV7-9|TRBJ1-2|TRBD1|.
TGTGCCAGCAGCCTTGACAGGGTCTATGGCTACACCTTC
CASSLDRVYGYTF
>TRBV7-9|TRBJ1-2|TRBD1|few
TGTGCCAGCAGCCTCGGACAGGCCGTCACTAACTATGGCTACACCTTC
CASSLGQAVTNYGYTF
>TRBV6-1|TRBJ1-5|.|.
TGTGCCAGCAGTGAAATCGGGGTAGGTCAGCCCCAGCATTTT
CASSEIGVGQPQHF
>TRBV11-2|TRBJ2-3|TRBD1|.
TGTGCCAGCAGCTTAGGGACAGGGGCAGATACGCAGTATTTT
CASSLGTGADTQYF
>TRBV27|TRBJ2-3|.|many
TGTGCCAGCAGTTCCCAGCGGTCAGATACGCAGTATTTT
CASSSQRSDTQYF
>TRBV21-1|TRBJ2-7|.|many
TGTGCCAGCAGCAAAGGGGGCGACGAGCAGTACTTC
CASSKGGDEQYF
>TRBV10-3|TRBJ1-1|TRBD1|.
TGTGCCATCAGCGGGACAGCAAGAACTGAAGCTTTCTTT
CAISGTARTEAFF
>TRBV29-1|TRBJ1-2|.|.
TGCAGCGTGACCCCGACTCACAACTATGGCTACACCTTC
CSVTPTHNYGYTF
>TRBV7-8|TRBJ2-1|TRBD2|medium-sized
TGTGCCAGCAGCCAGCGGGAGCGGAGGGTCTTC
CASSQRERRVF
>TRBV7-9|TRBJ1-1|.|few
TGTGCCAGCAGCTCCATATGGACCCATCTCCGGGCTGAAGCTTTCTTT
CASSSIWTHLRAEAFF
>TRBV7-2|TRBJ2-5|TRBD2|few
TGTGCCAGCAGCTTATTCGGGGGGGAAGAGACCCAGTACTTC
CASSLFGGEETQYF
>TRBV12-3/TRBV12-4|TRBJ2-3|TRBD2|.
TGTGCCAGCAGTGACTACCCCGGGACTAGCGTCACAGATACGCAGTATTTT
CASSDYPGTSVTDTQYF
>TRBV12-3/TRBV12-4|TRBJ2-1|TRBD1|.
TGTGCCAGCAGCAGACAGGGGGTGAACAATGAGCAGTTCTTC
CASSRQGVNNEQFF
>TRBV20-1|TRBJ2-3|.|.
TGCAGTGCCCGGAGGGTATCTCTAGATACGCAGTATTTT
CSARRVSLDTQYF
>TRBV14|TRBJ2-3|.|few
TGTGCCAGCAGCCTAATGGGAGGCAATTTAGATACGCAGTATTTT
CASSLMGGNLDTQYF
>TRBV18|TRBJ2-7|.|many
TGTGCCAGCTCACCAGTTTCGGCGGAATACACCACCCCCTTTGCCTACGAGCAGTACTTC
CASSPVSAEYTTPFAYEQYF
>TRBV4-1|TRBJ1-1|.|.
TGCGCCAGCAGCCAAGAAGGCGGCACGCGCACTGAAGCTTTCTTT
CASSQEGGTRTEAFF
>TRBV30|TRBJ2-1|TRBD2|medium-sized
TGTGCCGCAACTCTAGCGGGGGATCGGAATGAGCAGTTCTTC
CAATLAGDRNEQFF
>TRBV20-1|TRBJ2-5|.|.
TGCAGTGCTAGTCTGGCGGAGCAAGAGACCCAGTACTTC
CSASLAEQETQYF
>TRBV30|TRBJ2-5|.|.
TGTGCCTGGAGTGTTCTGAACCAGCAATCGTACTTC
CAWSVLNQQSYF
>TRBV3-1|TRBJ1-5|.|many
TGTGCCAGCAGCGGGCTTGGGGGTCAGCCCCAGCATTTT
CASSGLGGQPQHF
>TRBV12-3/TRBV12-4|TRBJ2-7|.|few
TGTGCCAGCAGTGACTACGGGTACGAGCAGTACTTC
CASSDYGYEQYF
>TRBV3-1|TRBJ2-7|TRBD1|few
TGTGCCAGCAAAGGACAGGGGGCTTTGGGCGAGCAGTACTTC
CASKGQGALGEQYF
>TRBV30|TRBJ1-4|.|many
TGTGCCTGGAGGGCCGGACGGAATGAAAAACTGTTTTTT
CAWRAGRNEKLFF
>TRBV29-1|TRBJ2-1|.|many
TGCAGCGTTGAGCTCACATACTACAATGAGCAGTTCTTC
CSVELTYYNEQFF